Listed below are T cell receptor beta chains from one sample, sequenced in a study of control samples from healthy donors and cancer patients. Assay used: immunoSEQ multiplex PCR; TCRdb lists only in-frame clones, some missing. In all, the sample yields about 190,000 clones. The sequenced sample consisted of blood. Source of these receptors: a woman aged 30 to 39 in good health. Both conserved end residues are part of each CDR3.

CDR3aa: CAAATTGDQPQHF
j_gene: TRBJ1-5
v_gene: TRBV27
len: 13

CDR3aa: CASSIGGGTYGYTF
j_gene: TRBJ1-2
v_gene: TRBV19
len: 14

CDR3aa: CASRGTVDFTTNEKLFF
j_gene: TRBJ1-4
v_gene: TRBV2
len: 17

CDR3aa: CASSQGGLTDTQYF
j_gene: TRBJ2-3
v_gene: TRBV5-4
len: 14

CDR3aa: CAISYGTQTEAFF
j_gene: TRBJ1-1
v_gene: TRBV10-3
len: 13

CDR3aa: CASSLGLAGFQETQYF
j_gene: TRBJ2-5
v_gene: TRBV13
len: 16

CDR3aa: CASSYASYNEQFF
j_gene: TRBJ2-1
v_gene: TRBV6-2/TRBV6-3
len: 13

CDR3aa: CASSRTQGARWTTEAFF
j_gene: TRBJ1-1
v_gene: TRBV3-1/TRBV3-2
len: 17

CDR3aa: CASSQRNGHGKEVGGSGNTIYF
j_gene: TRBJ1-3
v_gene: TRBV3-1/TRBV3-2
len: 22

CDR3aa: CASSILWKTEAFF
j_gene: TRBJ1-1
v_gene: TRBV19
len: 13

CDR3aa: CASSVYFNFGSNYGYTF
j_gene: TRBJ1-2
v_gene: TRBV6-1
len: 17

CDR3aa: CASSLTGGHNQPQHF
j_gene: TRBJ1-5
v_gene: TRBV27
len: 15

CDR3aa: CASSPPKFISTGELFF
j_gene: TRBJ2-2
v_gene: TRBV18
len: 16

CDR3aa: CASVRDKPSTDTQYF
j_gene: TRBJ2-3
v_gene: TRBV6-5
len: 15

CDR3aa: CASEGGVPPQSYEQYF
j_gene: TRBJ2-7
v_gene: TRBV2
len: 16

CDR3aa: CAISDGGLVPGQGRRFGYTF
j_gene: TRBJ1-2
v_gene: TRBV10-3
len: 20

CDR3aa: CASSSGTSGLTDTQYF
j_gene: TRBJ2-3
v_gene: TRBV5-1
len: 16

CDR3aa: CASSPQQGPGTEAFF
j_gene: TRBJ1-1
v_gene: TRBV7-2
len: 15

CDR3aa: CASSYGRGPDTEAFF
j_gene: TRBJ1-1
v_gene: TRBV6-5
len: 15

CDR3aa: CASSFGTAFNYGYTF
j_gene: TRBJ1-2
v_gene: TRBV28
len: 15

CDR3aa: CAWGMHSGANVLTF
j_gene: TRBJ2-6
v_gene: TRBV30
len: 14

CDR3aa: CATSRERGMEGGNTIYF
j_gene: TRBJ1-3
v_gene: TRBV15
len: 17

CDR3aa: CATSRDFRDTQYF
j_gene: TRBJ2-3
v_gene: TRBV15
len: 13

CDR3aa: CASGTGGYSGNTIYF
j_gene: TRBJ1-3
v_gene: TRBV4-1
len: 15

CDR3aa: CASTQAGLASHEQYF
j_gene: TRBJ2-7
v_gene: TRBV5-1
len: 15

CDR3aa: CASSPGGTAGELFF
j_gene: TRBJ2-2
v_gene: TRBV4-3
len: 14

CDR3aa: CASSQGRSGEKLFF
j_gene: TRBJ1-4
v_gene: TRBV6-6
len: 14

CDR3aa: CASSLTQTYNSPLHF
j_gene: TRBJ1-6
v_gene: TRBV18
len: 15

CDR3aa: CASSKQGTNYGYTF
j_gene: TRBJ1-2
v_gene: TRBV6-5
len: 14

CDR3aa: CASSLETGGLAQYF
j_gene: TRBJ2-7
v_gene: TRBV11-2
len: 14

CDR3aa: CSVTTGTGSYEQYF
j_gene: TRBJ2-7
v_gene: TRBV29-1
len: 14

CDR3aa: CASSLYVPGGNSPLHF
j_gene: TRBJ1-6
v_gene: TRBV5-6
len: 16

CDR3aa: CASNNDRLGSEAFF
j_gene: TRBJ1-1
v_gene: TRBV28
len: 14

CDR3aa: CASSLGKGRGQTNEKLFF
j_gene: TRBJ1-4
v_gene: TRBV5-1
len: 18

CDR3aa: CATSPFEETQYF
j_gene: TRBJ2-5
v_gene: TRBV15
len: 12

CDR3aa: CASSPMTGGSGTEAFF
j_gene: TRBJ1-1
v_gene: TRBV28
len: 16

CDR3aa: CASSLNSGSPSEQYF
j_gene: TRBJ2-7
v_gene: TRBV5-1
len: 15

CDR3aa: CASSLGTGGGQPQHF
j_gene: TRBJ1-5
v_gene: TRBV7-2
len: 15

CDR3aa: CASTSSVNTEAFF
j_gene: TRBJ1-1
v_gene: TRBV28
len: 13

CDR3aa: CASSITYRGMINYGYTF
j_gene: TRBJ1-2
v_gene: TRBV28
len: 17

CDR3aa: CASSPLTGQSTEAFF
j_gene: TRBJ1-1
v_gene: TRBV18
len: 15

CDR3aa: CASSAAQGFREQYF
j_gene: TRBJ2-7
v_gene: TRBV5-4
len: 14